Listed below are T cell receptor beta chains from one sample, sequenced in a study of beta chain features in type 1 diabetes. Sequencing used immunoSEQ multiplex PCR; TCRdb keeps in-frame clones, though not all of them. The sample shows 240,000 or so clones, 68% of them seen only once. Sequenced: naive CD4+ T cells from blood. The receptors were gathered from a man aged 30 to 45 in good health. The CDR3 runs from the conserved cysteine through the conserved F or W. Fields, in order: CDR3 protein, CDR3 DNA, J gene, V gene, clone size, D gene. D genes are given only for firm matches. Clone size, where shown, is once, few, many, or a class for clones that have expanded.

CDR3: CASTLDRVTHEQYF
DNA: TGTGCCAGCACCCTAGATAGGGTTACCCACGAGCAGTACTTC
J: TRBJ2-7
V: TRBV28
size: .
D: .

CDR3: CASSQDGGNQPQHF
DNA: TGTGCCAGCAGCCAAGATGGAGGGAATCAGCCCCAGCATTTT
J: TRBJ1-5
V: TRBV4-2
size: .
D: .

CDR3: CSVDSAGNTGELFF
DNA: TGCAGCGTTGATTCTGCAGGGAACACCGGGGAGCTGTTTTTT
J: TRBJ2-2
V: TRBV29-1
size: few
D: .

CDR3: CAWSLSRGLGGYTF
DNA: TGTGCCTGGAGTCTGTCTCGGGGGCTGGGTGGCTACACCTTC
J: TRBJ1-2
V: TRBV30
size: .
D: .

CDR3: CATSSRAQGDTQYF
DNA: TGTGCCACCAGCAGCCGGGCCCAGGGGGATACGCAGTATTTT
J: TRBJ2-3
V: TRBV15
size: .
D: .

CDR3: CAWSVGIMNTEAFF
DNA: TGTGCCTGGAGTGTGGGTATTATGAACACTGAAGCTTTCTTT
J: TRBJ1-1
V: TRBV30
size: .
D: .

CDR3: CASSPSREYGYTF
DNA: TGTGCCAGCTCACCCTCCAGGGAGTATGGCTACACCTTC
J: TRBJ1-2
V: TRBV18
size: .
D: .

CDR3: CAWSQFGRADTQYF
DNA: TGTGCCTGGAGTCAGTTCGGGAGAGCAGATACGCAGTATTTT
J: TRBJ2-3
V: TRBV30
size: .
D: .

CDR3: CSVESQGAEQFF
DNA: TGCAGCGTTGAATCCCAGGGAGCTGAGCAGTTCTTC
J: TRBJ2-1
V: TRBV29-1
size: .
D: .

CDR3: CSVAGQTHEQYF
DNA: TGCAGCGTTGCAGGACAGACGCACGAGCAGTACTTC
J: TRBJ2-7
V: TRBV29-1
size: .
D: .

CDR3: CSELQGARNTEAFF
DNA: TGCAGCGAGCTACAGGGGGCGCGGAACACTGAAGCTTTCTTT
J: TRBJ1-1
V: TRBV29-1
size: .
D: TRBD1

CDR3: CASSPRGGTNEQFF
DNA: TGTGCCAGCTCACCACGAGGAGGGACTAATGAGCAGTTCTTC
J: TRBJ2-1
V: TRBV18
size: few
D: .

CDR3: CASSHNLLYGYTF
DNA: TGCGCCAGCAGTCATAATCTACTCTATGGCTACACCTTC
J: TRBJ1-2
V: TRBV23-1
size: .
D: .

CDR3: CSVVAGGSYNEQFF
DNA: TGCAGCGTTGTTGCGGGGGGAAGCTACAATGAGCAGTTCTTC
J: TRBJ2-1
V: TRBV29-1
size: .
D: TRBD2

CDR3: CASSSWGGLANGGQFF
DNA: TGTGCCAGCAGCTCGTGGGGTGGACTAGCGAACGGAGGGCAGTTCTTC
J: TRBJ2-1
V: TRBV4-2
size: .
D: TRBD2

CDR3: CSVEEGTDTQYF
DNA: TGCAGCGTTGAAGAGGGTACAGATACGCAGTATTTT
J: TRBJ2-3
V: TRBV29-1
size: few
D: .

CDR3: CAWTREGRVGYTF
DNA: TGTGCCTGGACCCGGGAAGGGAGGGTTGGCTACACCTTC
J: TRBJ1-2
V: TRBV30
size: .
D: .

CDR3: CAWSRTSGREETQYF
DNA: TGTGCCTGGAGTCGGACTAGCGGGAGGGAAGAGACCCAGTACTTC
J: TRBJ2-5
V: TRBV30
size: .
D: TRBD2

CDR3: CASSLTGRPQETQYF
DNA: TGTGCCAGCAGCTTAACAGGGCGCCCCCAAGAGACCCAGTACTTC
J: TRBJ2-5
V: TRBV11-2
size: .
D: .

CDR3: CSVERQLAKNIQYF
DNA: TGCAGCGTTGAGCGACAGTTAGCCAAAAACATTCAGTACTTC
J: TRBJ2-4
V: TRBV29-1
size: few
D: .

CDR3: CATSREYGSSYEQYF
DNA: TGTGCCACCAGCAGAGAATATGGCAGCTCCTACGAGCAGTACTTC
J: TRBJ2-7
V: TRBV15
size: few
D: .

CDR3: CASSRRETPDTQYF
DNA: TGTGCCAGCTCACGACGGGAGACGCCAGATACGCAGTATTTT
J: TRBJ2-3
V: TRBV18
size: few
D: .

CDR3: CASSSQGLSTDTQYF
DNA: TGTGCCAGCAGTTCACAGGGCCTTAGCACAGATACGCAGTATTTT
J: TRBJ2-3
V: TRBV11-2
size: .
D: .

CDR3: CASSLDRDTQYF
DNA: TGCGCCAGCAGCTTGGATAGGGATACGCAGTATTTT
J: TRBJ2-3
V: TRBV5-1
size: .
D: .

CDR3: CASSSRTSGTYNEQFF
DNA: TGTGCCAGCAGTTCCCGGACTAGCGGAACGTACAATGAGCAGTTCTTC
J: TRBJ2-1
V: TRBV27
size: .
D: TRBD2

CDR3: CSVPGGKETQYF
DNA: TGCAGCGTTCCCGGGGGGAAGGAGACCCAGTACTTC
J: TRBJ2-5
V: TRBV29-1
size: .
D: TRBD2

CDR3: CASSPQQGSYNEQFF
DNA: TGCGCCAGCAGCCCCCAACAGGGTTCCTACAATGAGCAGTTCTTC
J: TRBJ2-1
V: TRBV5-1
size: .
D: .

CDR3: CAWSVLIAGGPKGEQFF
DNA: TGTGCCTGGAGTGTTCTAATAGCGGGAGGGCCGAAGGGTGAGCAGTTCTTC
J: TRBJ2-1
V: TRBV30
size: .
D: TRBD2

CDR3: CAVSGAGQETQYF
DNA: TGTGCCGTCTCAGGGGCGGGCCAAGAGACCCAGTACTTC
J: TRBJ2-5
V: TRBV30
size: .
D: .

CDR3: CASSGTAKAKNIQYF
DNA: TGTGCCAGCAGTGGGACGGCGAAAGCCAAAAACATTCAGTACTTC
J: TRBJ2-4
V: TRBV2
size: .
D: .

CDR3: CASSQGLSSYEQYF
DNA: TGCGCCAGCAGCCAAGGTCTCTCCTCCTACGAGCAGTACTTC
J: TRBJ2-7
V: TRBV4-3
size: .
D: .

CDR3: CAWSQKGLSSGANVLTF
DNA: TGTGCCTGGAGTCAAAAAGGTCTTAGCTCTGGGGCCAACGTCCTGACTTTC
J: TRBJ2-6
V: TRBV30
size: once
D: .

CDR3: CASSSRFDSPLHF
DNA: TGTGCCAGCAGCTCCCGATTTGATTCACCCCTCCACTTT
J: TRBJ1-6
V: TRBV7-9
size: .
D: .

CDR3: CATRRHSSTDTQYF
DNA: TGTGCCACCCGCCGGCACTCTAGCACAGATACGCAGTATTTT
J: TRBJ2-3
V: TRBV25-1
size: few
D: .

CDR3: CSVDPQQTDTQYF
DNA: TGCAGCGTGGACCCGCAGCAGACAGATACGCAGTATTTT
J: TRBJ2-3
V: TRBV29-1
size: .
D: .

CDR3: CASSPDEQYF
DNA: TGTGCCAGCAGTCCGGACGAGCAGTACTTC
J: TRBJ2-7
V: TRBV25-1
size: .
D: .

CDR3: CASSLNSGSVTDTQYF
DNA: TGTGCCAGCAGCTTAAATAGCGGGAGCGTCACAGATACGCAGTATTTT
J: TRBJ2-3
V: TRBV7-7
size: .
D: TRBD2

CDR3: CASSPGQGAAQYF
DNA: TGTGCCAGCTCGCCAGGACAGGGCGCGGCGCAGTACTTC
J: TRBJ2-7
V: TRBV18
size: .
D: TRBD1

CDR3: CASSFRGVSSYNEQFF
DNA: TGTGCCAGCAGCTTTCGCGGGGTTAGCTCCTACAATGAGCAGTTCTTC
J: TRBJ2-1
V: TRBV7-8
size: .
D: .

CDR3: CASSLTVQETQYF
DNA: TGTGCCAGCAGTTTAACGGTACAAGAGACCCAGTACTTC
J: TRBJ2-5
V: TRBV28
size: .
D: .

CDR3: CSVVVGQGYEQYF
DNA: TGCAGCGTTGTGGTTGGACAGGGCTACGAGCAGTACTTC
J: TRBJ2-7
V: TRBV29-1
size: .
D: TRBD1

CDR3: CSVERDILTDTQYF
DNA: TGCAGCGTCGAAAGGGACATCCTCACAGATACGCAGTATTTT
J: TRBJ2-3
V: TRBV29-1
size: .
D: .

CDR3: CAWSVPSGSPYNEQFF
DNA: TGTGCCTGGAGTGTACCGAGCGGGAGTCCCTACAATGAGCAGTTCTTC
J: TRBJ2-1
V: TRBV30
size: .
D: TRBD2

CDR3: CASSPARERSEQYF
DNA: TGTGCCAGCAGCCCAGCCCGGGAGAGGTCGGAGCAGTACTTC
J: TRBJ2-7
V: TRBV14
size: .
D: .

CDR3: CASSKTGQETQYF
DNA: TGTGCCAGCAGTAAGACAGGGCAAGAGACCCAGTACTTC
J: TRBJ2-5
V: TRBV28
size: .
D: TRBD1

CDR3: CASSPRTNYGYTF
DNA: TGCGCCAGCAGTCCCCGCACTAACTATGGCTACACCTTC
J: TRBJ1-2
V: TRBV5-1
size: few
D: .

CDR3: CASSEGGTYEQYF
DNA: TGTGCCAGCAGTGAAGGGGGGACCTACGAGCAGTACTTC
J: TRBJ2-7
V: TRBV25-1
size: .
D: .

CDR3: CASSRQPVTVNYTF
DNA: TGTGCCAGCAGCCGCCAACCCGTGACAGTGAACTACACCTTC
J: TRBJ1-2
V: TRBV7-2
size: .
D: .

CDR3: CSVPRGKGGYTF
DNA: TGCAGCGTTCCTAGGGGGAAAGGTGGCTACACCTTC
J: TRBJ1-2
V: TRBV29-1
size: .
D: .

CDR3: CAWSARTDTQYF
DNA: TGTGCCTGGAGTGCACGCACAGATACGCAGTATTTT
J: TRBJ2-3
V: TRBV30
size: .
D: .

CDR3: CAWSAEAAQETQYF
DNA: TGTGCCTGGAGCGCGGAGGCAGCCCAAGAGACCCAGTACTTC
J: TRBJ2-5
V: TRBV30
size: .
D: .